This record covers a single T cell receptor (beta chain). V lost 10 bases and J lost 7; bases outside the gene matches: 6. The CDR3 is 13 amino acids. Germline V CDR1 and CDR2: MDHEN, SYDVKM. This entry belongs to a study of T cell responses to AZD1222 COVID-19 vaccine. TCRdb keeps only in-frame clones here, not all; method: immunoSEQ multiplex PCR. The sample consists of around 120,000 clones, approximately 93% of them appearing once. This clonotype was obtained from an adult in good health. The specimen was peripheral blood, collected on day 0 of AZD1222 vaccination. The chain recombines TRBV28 with TRBJ2-1; 11 bases are shared with TRBD2. CDR3: CATTSGSRNEQFF. CDR3 bases: TGTGCCACTACTAGCGGGAGTCGAAATGAGCAGTTCTTC.